This record concerns one T cell receptor (beta chain) sequence. Per the authors' pipeline: Amplifying reference gene primers gave estimates of nucleated cell counts. Libraries were prepared by immunoSEQ multiplex PCR; TCRdb keeps only in-frame clonotypes and omits some of them. V, J and clone size are those of that table, while D and trimming were read from the DNA. The sample lists some 58,000 clones, more than 75% occurring once. This entry comes from a study of blood T cell repertoires in COVID-19. In the study overall: The analysed material was cDNA or gDNA that came from T cells, B-cell-depleted T cells, or PBMCs.

The germline gives CDR1 SGHRS, CDR2 YFSETQ. This CDR3 has 16 residues. Losses at the gene ends were 3 bases for V and 5 bases for J; bases not matched to a gene: 12. This TCR derives from a man aged 50-59 years with acute or convalescent COVID-19. Material for sequencing was peripheral blood. The chain recombines TRBV5-1 with TRBJ2-7; 9 bases map to TRBD1. The CDR3 here is CASSWVFGTGFHEQYF. Written as DNA, the CDR3 is TGCGCCAGCAGCTGGGTCTTCGGGACAGGGTTCCACGAGCAGTACTTC. The variable domain in full, with the rest retrieved from reference TRBV5-1 and TRBJ2-7, is KAGVTQTPRYLIKTRGQQVTLSCSPISGHRSVSWYQQTPGQGLQFLFEYFSETQRNKGNFPGRFSGRQFSNSRSEMNVSTLELGDSALYLCASSWVFGTGFHEQYFGPGTRLTVT.